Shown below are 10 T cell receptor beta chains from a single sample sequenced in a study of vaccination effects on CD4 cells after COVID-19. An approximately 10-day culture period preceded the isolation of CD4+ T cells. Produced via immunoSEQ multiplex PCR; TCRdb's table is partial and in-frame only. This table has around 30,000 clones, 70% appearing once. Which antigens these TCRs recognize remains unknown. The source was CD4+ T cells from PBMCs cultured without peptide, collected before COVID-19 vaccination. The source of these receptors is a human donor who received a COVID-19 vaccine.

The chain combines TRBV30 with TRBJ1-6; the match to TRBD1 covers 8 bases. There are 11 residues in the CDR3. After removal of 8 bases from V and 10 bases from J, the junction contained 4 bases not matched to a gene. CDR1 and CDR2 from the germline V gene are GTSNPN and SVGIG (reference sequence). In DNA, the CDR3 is TGTGCCGGGGGACAGGCGTCACCCCTCCACTTT. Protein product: CAGGQASPLHF.

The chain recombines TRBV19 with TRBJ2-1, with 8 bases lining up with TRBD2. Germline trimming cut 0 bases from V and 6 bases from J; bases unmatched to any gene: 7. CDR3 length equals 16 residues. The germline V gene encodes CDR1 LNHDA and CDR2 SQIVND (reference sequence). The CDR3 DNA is TGTGCCAGTAGTATAGATCCCGGGAGGGCCTCCAATGAGCAGTTCTTC. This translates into CASSIDPGRASNEQFF. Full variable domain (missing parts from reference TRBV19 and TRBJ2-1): DGGITQSPKYLFRKEGQNVTLSCEQNLNHDAMYWYRQDPGQGLRLIYYSQIVNDFQKGDIAEGYSVSREKKESFPLTVTSAQKNPTAFYLCASSIDPGRASNEQFFGPGTRLTVL.

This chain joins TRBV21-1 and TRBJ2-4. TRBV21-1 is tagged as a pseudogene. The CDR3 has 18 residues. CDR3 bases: TGTGCCAGCAAGTGGGGGATTCAGCCAGTTATAGCCAAAAACATTCAGTACTTC. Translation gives CASKWGIQPVIAKNIQYF.

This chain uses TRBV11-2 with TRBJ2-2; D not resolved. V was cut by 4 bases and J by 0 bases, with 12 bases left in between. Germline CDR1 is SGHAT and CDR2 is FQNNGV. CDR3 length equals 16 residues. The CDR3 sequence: CASSSPAASNTGELFF. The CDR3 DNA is TGTGCCAGCAGCTCACCGGCGGCCTCGAACACCGGGGAGCTGTTTTTT.

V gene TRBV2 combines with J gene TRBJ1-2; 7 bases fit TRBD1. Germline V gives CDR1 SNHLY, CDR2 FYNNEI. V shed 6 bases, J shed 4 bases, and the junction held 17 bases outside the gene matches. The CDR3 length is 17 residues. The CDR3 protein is CASSRNLIGQAGYGYTF. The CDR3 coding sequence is TGTGCCAGCAGCCGGAATTTAATCGGACAGGCGGGCTATGGCTACACCTTC.

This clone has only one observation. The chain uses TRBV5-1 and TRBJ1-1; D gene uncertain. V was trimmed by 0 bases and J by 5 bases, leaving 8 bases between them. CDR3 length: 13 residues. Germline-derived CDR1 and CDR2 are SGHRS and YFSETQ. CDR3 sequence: CASSLERVTEAFF. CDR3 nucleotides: TGCGCCAGCAGCTTGGAAAGGGTAACTGAAGCTTTCTTT.

The CDR3 is CASSLSGAAYNEQFF. The CDR3 DNA sequence: TGTGCCAGCAGTTTATCAGGGGCGGCCTACAATGAGCAGTTCTTC. The rearrangement links TRBV27 to TRBJ2-1, with a weak D call TRBD1 (5 bases). The CDR3 loop spans 15 amino acids. V was shortened by 0 bases and J by 2 bases, with 8 bases between the two germline ends. Per germline, CDR1 MNHEY and CDR2 SMNVEV (reference sequence).

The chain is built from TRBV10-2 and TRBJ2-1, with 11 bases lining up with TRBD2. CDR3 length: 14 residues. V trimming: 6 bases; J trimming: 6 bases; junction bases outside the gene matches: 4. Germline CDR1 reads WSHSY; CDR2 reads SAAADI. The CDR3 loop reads CASRGTSGSNEQFF. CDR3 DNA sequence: TGCGCCAGCAGGGGGACTAGCGGCTCCAATGAGCAGTTCTTC.

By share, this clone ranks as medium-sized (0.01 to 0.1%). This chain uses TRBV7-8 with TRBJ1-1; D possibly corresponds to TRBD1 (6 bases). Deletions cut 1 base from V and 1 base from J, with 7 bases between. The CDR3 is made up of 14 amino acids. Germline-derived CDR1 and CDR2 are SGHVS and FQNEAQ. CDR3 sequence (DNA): TGTGCCAGCAGCTTAGGGACAGCGAACACTGAAGCTTTCTTT. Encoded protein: CASSLGTANTEAFF.

The chain's CDR3 is CASSGLATDTQYF. CDR3 coding DNA: TGCGCCAGCAGCGGGCTGGCCACAGATACGCAGTATTTT. The chain combines TRBV5-1 with TRBJ2-3; D unclear. Trimming removed 4 bases at V and 2 bases at J, with 8 bases between. In germline, CDR1 is SGHRS, CDR2 YFSETQ. CDR3 length equals 13 residues.